These 29 T cell receptor beta chains were all obtained from the same sample, sequenced in a study of blood T cell repertoires in COVID-19. Sequencing used immunoSEQ multiplex PCR; TCRdb keeps in-frame clones, though not all of them. The sample carries tens of thousands of clones, about 83% recorded once. The sequenced material came from peripheral blood. These receptors all come from a woman between 55 and 75 years old with acute or convalescent COVID-19.

The chain is built from TRBV19 and TRBJ1-2; D ambiguous. Trimming left V 6 bases short and J 0 bases short, with 8 bases between. The germline V gene has CDR1 LNHDA and CDR2 SQIVND (reference sequence). The CDR3 contains 13 residues. CDR3 sequence reads: CASSTGANYGYTF. DNA for the CDR3: TGTGCCAGTAGCACCGGAGCTAACTATGGCTACACCTTC.

The chain links TRBV5-1 to TRBJ2-3; TRBD2 is a possible D gene (5 bases). The CDR3 length is 14 residues. Trimming left V 3 bases short and J 1 base short, with 9 bases between. The germline CDR1 and CDR2 sequences are SGHRS and YFSETQ. For the CDR3, the DNA is TGCGCCAGCAGCTCTGCAGCGGGCACAGATACGCAGTATTTT. Amino acids: CASSSAAGTDTQYF.

The V and J genes are TRBV6-5 and TRBJ1-1, with TRBD1 as a possible D gene (6 bases). V lost 2 bases, J lost 11 bases, and 24 bases lay in between. This CDR3 has 16 amino acids. CDR1 is MNHEY and CDR2 is SVGAGI in the germline V gene. The CDR3 here is CASSYGRTGGASVAFF. In DNA form, the CDR3 reads TGTGCCAGCAGTTACGGGCGAACGGGGGGCGCGAGTGTGGCTTTCTTT.

V usage is TRBV7-9 and J usage is TRBJ2-5, with a weak D call TRBD2 (6 bases). Per the germline V gene, CDR1 is SEHNR and CDR2 is FQNEAQ (reference sequence). This CDR3 comprises 10 residues. Trimming pared 8 bases from V and 5 bases from J, leaving 6 bases between. CDR3 sequence reads: CASGGETQYF. Written as DNA, the CDR3 is TGTGCCAGCGGGGGGGAGACCCAGTACTTC.

The gene calls are TRBV5-1 and TRBJ1-1; D remains ambiguous. Germline V gives CDR1 SGHRS, CDR2 YFSETQ. The CDR3 spans 14 residues. The germline V and J ends were trimmed by 3 bases and 4 bases, with 13 bases remaining between them. The CDR3 sequence: CASSYDPAGTEAFF. The CDR3 DNA is TGCGCCAGCAGCTATGACCCGGCGGGCACTGAAGCTTTCTTT.

The gene calls are TRBV24-1 and TRBJ1-4, with D possibly TRBD1 on 6 matching bases. Per germline, CDR1 KGHDR and CDR2 SFDVKD. The CDR3 length is 15 residues. V dropped 1 base and J dropped 8 bases, with 13 bases sitting between them. The CDR3 is CATSDFGGAGEKLFF. CDR3 sequence (DNA): TGTGCCACCAGTGATTTCGGGGGGGCCGGAGAAAAACTGTTTTTT.

This chain connects TRBV6-5 to TRBJ1-1, with 8 bases identical to TRBD1. CDR1 and CDR2 from the germline V gene are MNHEY and SVGAGI. Germline trimming cut 6 bases from V and 0 bases from J; bases unmatched to any gene: 3. The CDR3 has 14 amino acids. CDR3 sequence reads: CASSDRGMNTEAFF. CDR3 DNA sequence: TGTGCCAGCAGCGACAGGGGAATGAACACTGAAGCTTTCTTT.

This clone was counted once. Different DNA sequences within this sample yield the same CDR3. This rearrangement joins TRBV19 to TRBJ1-1, with 8 nucleotides matching TRBD1. The CDR3 runs to 13 residues. Germline V CDR1 and CDR2: LNHDA, SQIVND (reference sequence). The V segment lost 3 bases and the J segment 6 bases; nucleotides outside the gene matches: 3. The CDR3 spells CASSIQQGAEAFF. In DNA form, the CDR3 reads TGTGCCAGTAGTATTCAACAGGGGGCTGAAGCTTTCTTT.

This chain links TRBV7-3 with TRBJ2-3; no definite D call. V was pared by 8 bases and J by 0 bases, with 12 bases between. Per germline, CDR1 SGHTA and CDR2 FQGTGA. The CDR3 length is 14 residues. DNA of the CDR3: TGTGCCAGCGCACCTCAGTCTAGCACAGATACGCAGTATTTT. As protein: CASAPQSSTDTQYF.

This sequence joins TRBV14 and TRBJ2-4; 7 positions match TRBD1. V shed 4 bases, J shed 8 bases, and the junction held 8 bases outside the gene matches. CDR3 length: 14 residues. Germline V gives CDR1 SGHDN, CDR2 FVKESK. The CDR3 loop is CASSLTGQTDIQYF. The CDR3 DNA reads TGTGCCAGCAGCCTAACGGGACAGACGGACATTCAGTACTTC.

The V gene is TRBV5-1, the J gene TRBJ1-6; 7 bases fit TRBD1. V was pared by 4 bases and J by 9 bases, with 10 bases of the junction left unmatched. This CDR3 comprises 15 residues. Germline-derived CDR1 and CDR2 are SGHRS and YFSETQ. For the CDR3, the DNA is TGCGCCAGCAGCGAGAGCCGACAGGGCCGTTCACCCCTCCACTTT. Translated, it gives CASSESRQGRSPLHF.

The CDR3 DNA is TGCGCCAGCACTACAGGGACAGGGGCAGGAGATACGCAGTATTTT. It translates to CASTTGTGAGDTQYF. The genes are TRBV5-1 and TRBJ2-3; 10 nucleotides agree with TRBD1. Unmatched junction bases numbered 9, after V lost 6 bases and J lost 5 bases. Per germline, CDR1 SGHRS and CDR2 YFSETQ. The CDR3 runs to 15 residues.

The chain combines TRBV5-5 with TRBJ1-1; D is unresolved. Per the germline V gene, CDR1 is SGHKS and CDR2 is YYEKEE (reference sequence). Trimming cost V 0 bases and J 4 bases, with 10 bases left between them. This CDR3 is built from 14 residues. The CDR3 loop is CASSLGPRLTEAFF. CDR3 DNA: TGTGCCAGCAGCTTGGGTCCCAGGCTCACTGAAGCTTTCTTT.

The chain combines TRBV24-1 with TRBJ1-4; D ambiguous. CDR3 length: 13 amino acids. V lost 8 bases and J lost 6, with 12 bases in between. Per germline, CDR1 KGHDR and CDR2 SFDVKD. The CDR3 protein is CATNWRWDEKLFF. CDR3 DNA: TGTGCCACCAACTGGAGATGGGATGAAAAACTGTTTTTT.

This chain connects TRBV9 to TRBJ1-5; perhaps TRBD1 as D (5 bases). Germline lookup yields CDR1 SGDLS and CDR2 YYNGEE. V gave up 3 bases and J gave up 3 bases, with 19 bases separating them. The CDR3 spans 17 residues. In nucleotides, the CDR3 is TGTGCCAGCAGCGCCGGCGGAGGGACCGGGGCCAATCAGCCCCAGCATTTT. Its translation: CASSAGGGTGANQPQHF.

This chain uses TRBV24-1 with TRBJ2-1; 9 bases agree with TRBD1. Germline V gene sequence: CDR1 KGHDR, CDR2 SFDVKD. The CDR3 covers 15 residues. Trimming cost V 4 bases and J 9 bases; bases outside gene matches: 9. The CDR3 reads CATSDPRQGDSEQFF. CDR3 DNA sequence: TGTGCCACCAGTGACCCTCGACAGGGGGATAGTGAGCAGTTCTTC.

V usage is TRBV11-2 and J usage is TRBJ1-1; D gene uncertain. Trimming shortened V by 5 bases and J by 1 base, and 20 bases separated the two germline ends. The germline gives CDR1 SGHAT, CDR2 FQNNGV. The CDR3 contains 17 residues. As DNA, the CDR3 is TGTGCCAGCAGCCTGCCCGGGTGGAGGGTGGGGAACACTGAAGCTTTCTTT. It is translated as CASSLPGWRVGNTEAFF.

This chain's CDR3 is CASSWDFYEQYF. The CDR3 DNA is TGCGCCAGCAGCTGGGACTTCTACGAGCAGTACTTC. The V call is TRBV5-1, the J call TRBJ2-7; possibly TRBD2 for D (6 bases). Germline lookup yields CDR1 SGHRS and CDR2 YFSETQ. This CDR3 spans 12 amino acids. Trimming shortened V by 3 bases and J by 3 bases, and 7 bases separated the two germline ends.

The chain carries TRBV30 and TRBJ2-2, with D possibly being TRBD1 (6 bases). This CDR3 comprises 14 residues. V lost 3 bases, J lost 4 bases, and 12 bases lay in between. The V gene's germline CDR1 is GTSNPN and CDR2 SVGIG (reference sequence). The CDR3: CAWSPQGRTGELFF. The DNA of the CDR3 is TGTGCCTGGAGCCCACAGGGTCGCACCGGGGAGCTGTTTTTT. Complete variable domain (other parts from reference TRBV30 and TRBJ2-2): SQTIHQWPATLVQPVGSPLSLECTVEGTSNPNLYWYRQAAGRGLQLLFYSVGIGQISSEVPQNLSASRPQDRQFILSSKKLLLSDSGFYLCAWSPQGRTGELFFGEGSRLTVL.

The chain combines TRBV7-8 with TRBJ2-3; maybe TRBD1 (6 bases). Per the germline V gene, CDR1 is SGHVS and CDR2 is FQNEAQ. The CDR3 is 15 amino acids. V was clipped by 5 bases and J by 3 bases, with 15 bases between them. The DNA for the CDR3 is TGTGCCAGCAGCGCCTACAGGGAGAGGACAGATACGCAGTATTTT. This encodes CASSAYRERTDTQYF.

V is TRBV6-7 and J is TRBJ1-1; D is uncertain. TRBV6-7 is designated an ORF whose function remains uncertain. Trimming removed 4 bases at V and 7 bases at J, with 4 bases between. The CDR3 covers 10 residues. CDR3 in DNA: TGTGCCAGCAGTTTCATTGAAGCTTTCTTT. Residues: CASSFIEAFF.

This sequence joins TRBV7-9 and TRBJ1-1; 7 positions match TRBD1. This CDR3 has 13 amino acids. The trim removed 5 bases at V and 6 bases at J, leaving 6 bases unmatched. Germline CDR1 and CDR2: SEHNR and FQNEAQ (reference sequence). As DNA, the CDR3 is TGTGCCAGCAGCAATACAGGGGAGGCTGAAGCTTTCTTT. This encodes CASSNTGEAEAFF.

The chain has TRBV19 and TRBJ1-3; perhaps TRBD1 as D (5 bases). The V gene lost 8 bases and the J gene lost 2 bases, with 22 bases spanning the gap. Germline values: CDR1 LNHDA, CDR2 SQIVND (reference sequence). This CDR3 contains 17 residues. CDR3 in DNA: TGTGCCAGTGCGTATAGTGGGGCCCGGCTGGCTGGAAACACCATATATTTT. Its protein product is CASAYSGARLAGNTIYF. The variable domain in full, completed from reference TRBV19 and TRBJ1-3, reads DGGITQSPKYLFRKEGQNVTLSCEQNLNHDAMYWYRQDPGQGLRLIYYSQIVNDFQKGDIAEGYSVSREKKESFPLTVTSAQKNPTAFYLCASAYSGARLAGNTIYFGEGSWLTVV.

This chain connects TRBV7-9 to TRBJ1-1, with 9 bases identical to TRBD1. V trimming: 5 bases; J trimming: 7 bases; junction bases outside the gene matches: 14. The CDR3 is 16 amino acids. Germline V gene data show CDR1 as SEHNR and CDR2 as FQNEAQ (reference sequence). The CDR3, as DNA: TGTGCCAGCAGCCCAACCGGGACAGGGCGATTTGTTGAAGCTTTCTTT. It encodes CASSPTGTGRFVEAFF. Full variable domain (remainder filled in from reference TRBV7-9 and TRBJ1-1): DTGVSQNPRHKITKRGQNVTFRCDPISEHNRLYWYRQTLGQGPEFLTYFQNEAQLEKSRLLSDRFSAERPKGSFSTLEIQRTEQGDSAMYLCASSPTGTGRFVEAFFGQGTRLTVV.

The V call is TRBV6-5, the J call TRBJ1-1, with D unclear. The CDR3 runs to 13 residues. Trimming pared 8 bases from V and 1 base from J, leaving 11 bases between. Germline CDR1 reads MNHEY; CDR2 reads SVGAGI. The CDR3 bases are TGTGCCAGCTCGGCGGAGCGGAACACTGAAGCTTTCTTT. It codes for CASSAERNTEAFF.

The chain recombines TRBV3-1 (or the pseudogene TRBV3-2) with TRBJ2-3; TRBD2 matches at 10 bases. The junction had 6 bases not matched to a gene; V was cut back by 1 base and J by 5 bases. This CDR3 is built from 16 residues. Looked up from germline, CDR1 is LGHDT and CDR2 is YNNKEL (reference sequence). CDR3 coding DNA: TGTGCCAGCAGCCAAGGGACTAGCGGACCTTTAGATACGCAGTATTTT. It yields the protein CASSQGTSGPLDTQYF.

This clone was counted once. The rearrangement uses TRBV5-1 and TRBJ2-5; a weak D match, TRBD2 (7 bases). The CDR3 contains 16 residues. Germline V gene sequence: CDR1 SGHRS, CDR2 YFSETQ. The V end lost 2 bases, the J end lost 2 bases, and 16 bases lay between the germline ends. The chain's CDR3 is CASSFAGAGHQETQYF. In DNA form, the CDR3 reads TGCGCCAGCAGCTTTGCGGGAGCGGGACATCAAGAGACCCAGTACTTC.

This chain uses TRBV9 with TRBJ1-2, with TRBD1 identical over 8 bases. CDR1 is SGDLS, CDR2 YYNGEE, per germline. J lost 7 bases, V lost 6 bases, and 17 bases had no gene match. This CDR3 is 16 amino acids long. DNA of the CDR3: TGTGCCAGCAACGATGAAACCCGCGGGACAGGAGGTGGCTACACCTTC. This sequence encodes CASNDETRGTGGGYTF.

The gene calls are TRBV4-1 and TRBJ1-6; no reliable D call. Deletions cut 0 bases from V and 8 bases from J, with 8 bases between. The length of the CDR3 is 14 residues. CDR1 is MGHRA, CDR2 YSYEKL, per germline. The CDR3 DNA sequence: TGCGCCAGCAGCCAAGATCAGGCATATTCACCCCTCCACTTT. This translates into CASSQDQAYSPLHF.